The 9 T cell receptor beta chains presented below share a single source sample, sequenced in a study of blood T cell repertoires in COVID-19. Using immunoSEQ multiplex PCR, the repertoire was profiled, and TCRdb retains in-frame clones only, with some absent. The data contain 250,000 to 300,000 clones, approximately 91% of them seen just once; the ten biggest clones take up 2.3%. Sequenced: PBMCs or T cells enriched from blood (not recorded which). All receptors derive from a middle-aged woman with acute COVID-19.

The chain has TRBV2 and TRBJ2-3, with 11 bases matching TRBD2. The CDR3 is 15 residues long. The J segment lost 6 bases and the V segment lost 5 bases, leaving 7 bases of the junction unmatched. The V gene's germline CDR1 is SNHLY and CDR2 FYNNEI. CDR3 DNA sequence: TGTGCCAGCAGTCCAATTAGCGGGAGGGGCGATACGCAGTATTTT. Its protein is CASSPISGRGDTQYF.

This clone is a singleton in its sample. The rearrangement uses TRBV28 and TRBJ2-3, with D perhaps matching TRBD2 (5 bases). CDR3 length: 12 residues. V gave up 7 bases and J gave up 6 bases, with 11 bases separating them. CDR1 and CDR2 from the germline V gene are MDHEN and SYDVKM. CDR3 in DNA: TGTGCCAGCAACCCCTCGGGGGATACGCAGTATTTT. Residues: CASNPSGDTQYF.

The chain employs TRBV6-5 and TRBJ2-1, with 8 positions matching TRBD1. Trimming at V came to 7 bases and at J to 9 bases, leaving 8 bases not matched to a gene. This CDR3 has 13 residues. The V gene's germline CDR1 is MNHEY and CDR2 SVGAGI. The CDR3: CASTQDRVGEQFF. CDR3 nucleotides: TGTGCCAGCACGCAGGACAGGGTCGGTGAGCAGTTCTTC.

V usage is TRBV18 and J usage is TRBJ1-6; D is ambiguous. CDR1 is KGHSH and CDR2 is LQKENI in the germline V gene. The V end lost 3 bases, the J end lost 8 bases, and 8 bases lay between the germline ends. This CDR3 is built from 13 residues. The CDR3 DNA reads TGTGCCAGCTCACCCTCCCCGGATTCACCCCTCCACTTT. It specifies CASSPSPDSPLHF.

The chain couples TRBV6-5 to TRBJ1-2; a possible D gene is TRBD1 (6 bases). V was cut by 6 bases and J by 4 bases, with 12 bases left in between. This CDR3 comprises 13 residues. From germline, CDR1 is MNHEY and CDR2 SVGAGI. Written as DNA, the CDR3 is TGTGCCAGCAGGGTGCAGGGGAGCTATGGCTACACCTTC. Translating gives CASRVQGSYGYTF.

The chain links TRBV6-2 or TRBV6-3 to TRBJ2-5; no clear D gene. The CDR3 is 13 amino acids. In germline, CDR1 is MNHEY, CDR2 SVGEGT. V shed 5 bases and J shed 1 base, with 8 bases lying between them. The DNA for the CDR3 is TGTGCCAGCAGTGCGGAATCCCAAGAGACCCAGTACTTC. This sequence encodes CASSAESQETQYF.

The chain recombines TRBV18 with TRBJ1-3, with D perhaps matching TRBD1 (5 bases). V lost 4 bases, J lost 0 bases, and 22 bases lay in between. This CDR3 contains 19 residues. Germline lookup yields CDR1 KGHSH and CDR2 LQKENI. CDR3 residues: CASSLLGHQGANSGNTIYF. The CDR3 DNA reads TGTGCCAGCTCACTTCTCGGACACCAAGGGGCCAACTCTGGAAACACCATATATTTT.

The chain carries TRBV30 and TRBJ1-5; 7 positions agree with TRBD1. Germline loops: CDR1 GTSNPN, CDR2 SVGIG (reference sequence). V trimming: 0 bases; J trimming: 6 bases; junction bases outside the gene matches: 5. The CDR3 contains 14 residues. The DNA for the CDR3 is TGTGCCTGGAGTGTTAAGGGGGCCGGTCAGCCCCAGCATTTT. Its protein is CAWSVKGAGQPQHF.

The chain uses TRBV18 and TRBJ2-3, with 9 bases identical to TRBD2. Trimming removed 1 base from V and 2 bases from J; junction bases left unmatched: 1. The germline V gene has CDR1 KGHSH and CDR2 LQKENI. There are 15 residues in the CDR3. The CDR3 here is CASSPQRGVTDTQYF. CDR3 DNA sequence: TGTGCCAGCTCACCACAGCGGGGGGTCACAGATACGCAGTATTTT.